Listed here are 31 T cell receptor beta chains from one sample, sequenced in a study of cytotoxic CD8 clonotypes in ibrutinib-treated CLL. TCRdb's table, derived via immunoSEQ multiplex PCR, lists solely in-frame clones and lacks some. Of under 200,000 clones listed, 81% are singletons. The source material was PBMCs, sampled after 12 months of ibrutinib treatment. The receptors were gathered from a human donor with chronic lymphocytic leukemia.

The chain recombines TRBV6-5 with TRBJ2-7; 8 bases map to TRBD1. Germline trimming cut 6 bases from V and 7 bases from J; bases unmatched to any gene: 11. The CDR3 runs to 14 residues. Looked up from germline, CDR1 is MNHEY and CDR2 is SVGAGI. CDR3 DNA sequence: TGTGCCAGCAGCCCTTCGACAGGGGCGAGGGAGCAGTACTTC. This codes for CASSPSTGAREQYF.

The chain carries TRBV14 and TRBJ2-1; D is ambiguous. Germline V gene sequence: CDR1 SGHDN, CDR2 FVKESK. The CDR3 spans 13 residues. The V gene lost 0 bases and the J gene lost 5 bases, with 5 bases spanning the gap. Here the CDR3 reads CASSQDRNNEQFF. The CDR3 nucleotides read TGTGCCAGCAGCCAAGACAGAAACAATGAGCAGTTCTTC.

This clone has just one count. Other DNA sequences within the sample encode an identical CDR3. The chain carries TRBV18 and TRBJ2-7, with D hard to call. Germline V gene data show CDR1 as KGHSH and CDR2 as LQKENI. This CDR3 is built from 12 residues. Trimming cost V 6 bases and J 0 bases, with 6 bases left between them. CDR3 sequence (DNA): TGTGCCAGCTCCCCGAGCTCCTACGAGCAGTACTTC. It codes for CASSPSSYEQYF.

The V call is TRBV5-5, the J call TRBJ2-5; 9 bases align to TRBD2. The CDR3 consists of 14 residues. After removal of 4 bases from V and 5 bases from J, the junction contained 6 bases not matched to a gene. Per germline, CDR1 SGHKS and CDR2 YYEKEE (reference sequence). The CDR3 DNA follows: TGTGCCAGCAGCCAGGCGGGGGGGCCCGAGACCCAGTACTTC. Its protein product is CASSQAGGPETQYF.

The chain recombines TRBV27 with TRBJ2-7; 8 bases map to TRBD1. The CDR3 covers 15 residues. The V segment lost 5 bases and the J segment 2 bases; nucleotides outside the gene matches: 8. Germline CDR1 reads MNHEY; CDR2 reads SMNVEV (reference sequence). Here the CDR3 DNA reads TGTGCCAGCAGTCCGAACCAGGGGGCGACCTACGAGCAGTACTTC. This codes for CASSPNQGATYEQYF.

The chain combines TRBV18 with TRBJ1-2; 7 bases agree with TRBD1. Unmatched junction bases numbered 8, after V lost 3 bases and J lost 7 bases. The germline gives CDR1 KGHSH, CDR2 LQKENI. CDR3 length: 14 residues. CDR3 sequence reads: CASSPTGTGGGYTF. CDR3 DNA sequence: TGTGCCAGCTCACCGACAGGGACCGGGGGTGGCTACACCTTC.

This chain's CDR3 is CASSLGNEKLFF. In DNA form, the CDR3 reads TGTGCCAGCAGCTTGGGGAATGAAAAACTGTTTTTT. The chain joins TRBV7-8 to TRBJ1-4; D remains ambiguous. V was pared by 3 bases and J by 5 bases, with 4 bases between. CDR1 and CDR2 (germline): SGHVS, FQNEAQ. The CDR3 length is 12 residues. The full variable domain, its missing parts supplied by reference TRBV7-8 and TRBJ1-4, is GAGVSQSPRYKVAKRGQDVALRCDPISGHVSLFWYQQALGQGPEFLTYFQNEAQLDKSGLPSDRFFAERPEGSVSTLKIQRTQQEDSAVYLCASSLGNEKLFFGSGTQLSVL.

This chain links TRBV2 with TRBJ2-7; D gene uncertain. Trimming shortened V by 3 bases and J by 0 bases, and 6 bases separated the two germline ends. Germline assignment: CDR1 SNHLY and CDR2 FYNNEI. The CDR3 covers 13 residues. As DNA, the CDR3 is TGTGCCAGCAGTGATATTAGCTCCTACGAGCAGTACTTC. It translates to CASSDISSYEQYF.

V usage is TRBV5-1 and J usage is TRBJ1-3, with a weak D call TRBD1 (6 bases). The CDR3 is 16 amino acids. The germline V gene has CDR1 SGHRS and CDR2 YFSETQ. The ends were cut back, 4 bases at V and 4 bases at J, with 18 bases in the middle. The CDR3 spells CASSPGDRGSGNTIYF. CDR3 bases: TGCGCCAGCAGCCCCGGGGATAGGGGGTCAGGAAACACCATATATTTT.

This chain joins TRBV5-8 and TRBJ2-1, with no clear D. The ends were cut back, 5 bases at V and 3 bases at J, with 15 bases in the middle. Germline V CDR1 and CDR2: SGHTS, YDEGEE. The CDR3 extends over 15 amino acids. CDR3 protein: CASRRRTAYYNEQFF. The CDR3 bases are TGTGCCAGCAGGCGGCGAACAGCTTACTACAATGAGCAGTTCTTC.

The genes are TRBV6-5 and TRBJ2-3; D call uncertain. The CDR3 has 14 residues. Germline CDR1 MNHEY, CDR2 SVGAGI. The germline V and J ends were trimmed by 6 bases and 2 bases, with 12 bases remaining between them. The CDR3 loop reads CASRRHALTDTQYF. CDR3 bases: TGTGCCAGCAGAAGACATGCTCTCACAGATACGCAGTATTTT.

V and J are TRBV19 and TRBJ1-5; a possible D gene is TRBD1 (5 bases). Looked up from germline, CDR1 is LNHDA and CDR2 is SQIVND (reference sequence). V dropped 9 bases and J dropped 0 bases, with 12 bases sitting between them. The CDR3 length is 14 residues. The CDR3 spells CARRGDFSNQPQHF. CDR3 bases: TGTGCCAGGCGGGGGGATTTTAGCAATCAGCCCCAGCATTTT. The full variable domain, in which reference TRBV19 and TRBJ1-5 provide the parts outside the CDR3, is DGGITQSPKYLFRKEGQNVTLSCEQNLNHDAMYWYRQDPGQGLRLIYYSQIVNDFQKGDIAEGYSVSREKKESFPLTVTSAQKNPTAFYLCARRGDFSNQPQHFGDGTRLSIL.

Written as DNA, the CDR3 is TGTGCCAGCACCAGGGGGTTCAGGATGGGCGAGCAGTACTTC. It is translated as CASTRGFRMGEQYF. The chain has TRBV7-2 and TRBJ2-7, with 7 bases that match TRBD1. The CDR3 has 14 residues. Germline V gene lookup returns CDR1 SGHTA and CDR2 FQGNSA. V dropped 7 bases and J dropped 6; count of bases not matched to a gene: 12.

The chain employs TRBV5-1 and TRBJ1-4; 9 bases fit TRBD1. The germline V gene has CDR1 SGHRS and CDR2 YFSETQ. CDR3 length equals 15 residues. V lost 0 bases to trimming and J lost 8 bases; unmatched junction nucleotides: 5. DNA of the CDR3: TGCGCCAGCAGCTTGGTACAGGGGGCCTTAGAAAAACTGTTTTTT. Translating gives CASSLVQGALEKLFF.

The J gene is TRBJ2-1, the V gene TRBV11-2, with D perhaps matching TRBD2 (5 bases). Germline lookup yields CDR1 SGHAT and CDR2 FQNNGV. The CDR3 spans 15 residues. The germline V and J ends were trimmed by 1 base and 7 bases, with 14 bases remaining between them. CDR3 residues: CASSLGAGLLNEQFF. The CDR3 coding sequence is TGTGCCAGCAGCTTAGGGGCGGGCCTCTTAAATGAGCAGTTCTTC.

The chain recombines TRBV18 with TRBJ2-3; TRBD2 matches 7 bases. Germline CDR1 KGHSH, CDR2 LQKENI. Trimming cost V 5 bases and J 8 bases; bases outside gene matches: 13. This CDR3 is 15 amino acids long. The CDR3 DNA sequence: TGTGCCAGCTCAGGCTCGGGACTAAGCTTAGGTACGCAGTATTTT. Amino acids: CASSGSGLSLGTQYF. Using reference TRBV18 and TRBJ2-3 for the parts outside the CDR3, the full variable domain is NAGVMQNPRHLVRRRGQEARLRCSPMKGHSHVYWYRQLPEEGLKFMVYLQKENIIDESGMPKERFSAEFPKEGPSILRIQQVVRGDSAAYFCASSGSGLSLGTQYFGPGTRLTVL.

The V gene is TRBV5-6, the J gene TRBJ2-7; D might be TRBD2 (7 bases). The V gene's germline CDR1 is SGHDT and CDR2 YYEEEE. This CDR3 has 16 amino acids. V gave up 4 bases and J gave up 5 bases, with 22 bases separating them. CDR3 in amino acids: CASSNVRSGGGDEQYF. The CDR3 DNA is TGTGCCAGCAGCAACGTCAGATCGGGGGGCGGCGACGAGCAGTACTTC.

V usage is TRBV19 and J usage is TRBJ1-5; D unclear. The germline CDR1 and CDR2 sequences are LNHDA and SQIVND (reference sequence). The CDR3 is 14 amino acids. Trimming removed 2 bases from V and 0 bases from J, with 5 bases in between. Here the CDR3 reads CASSIQDSNQPQHF. The CDR3 DNA reads as TGTGCCAGTAGTATACAGGATAGCAATCAGCCCCAGCATTTT.

The chain joins TRBV29-1 to TRBJ2-3; D not resolved. V lost 5 bases, J lost 2 bases, and 5 bases lay in between. Germline-derived CDR1 and CDR2 are SQVTM and ANQGSEA. The CDR3 is 11 amino acids. In DNA form, the CDR3 reads TGCAGCGTTAAAATCACAGATACGCAGTATTTT. Translation: CSVKITDTQYF.

The chain joins TRBV28 to TRBJ1-5, with a possible D match to TRBD1 (6 bases). The CDR3 sequence is 14 residues long. Trimming shortened V by 8 bases and J by 8 bases, and 19 bases separated the two germline ends. Germline loops: CDR1 MDHEN, CDR2 SYDVKM. The CDR3, as DNA: TGTGCCAGCGTCTTGGGGGGCGGTCTGAAGCCCCAGCATTTT. As protein: CASVLGGGLKPQHF.

This chain uses TRBV18 with TRBJ2-5, with 8 bases that match TRBD1. Germline CDR1 KGHSH, CDR2 LQKENI. V lost 2 bases to trimming and J lost 7 bases; unmatched junction nucleotides: 12. The CDR3 totals 16 residues. Here the CDR3 DNA reads TGTGCCAGCTCACCAGTACCGGACAGGGTAGCAGTGACCCAGTACTTC. Amino acids: CASSPVPDRVAVTQYF.

The chain carries TRBV7-2 and TRBJ1-6; D gene uncertain. The V gene lost 2 bases and the J gene lost 7 bases, with 12 bases spanning the gap. Germline-derived CDR1 and CDR2 are SGHTA and FQGNSA. This CDR3 contains 15 residues. The CDR3 DNA follows: TGTGCCAGCAGCTTAATCGTTTTTGGAAATTCACCCCTCCACTTT. Amino acid sequence: CASSLIVFGNSPLHF.

The rearrangement joins TRBV19 to TRBJ2-1; D is uncertain. Trimming shortened V by 1 base and J by 2 bases, and 12 bases separated the two germline ends. This CDR3 is built from 16 residues. From germline, CDR1 is LNHDA and CDR2 SQIVND (reference sequence). The CDR3 nucleotides are TGTGCCAGTAGTATAGCTCGCTCCTTAACCTACAATGAGCAGTTCTTC. Translated: CASSIARSLTYNEQFF.

The chain links TRBV28 to TRBJ2-1; either TRBD1 or TRBD2 may supply D (6 bases each). CDR1 and CDR2 from the germline V gene are MDHEN and SYDVKM. V lost 2 bases to trimming and J lost 12 bases, with 11 bases between them. This CDR3 is 12 amino acids long. The CDR3 coding sequence is TGTGCCAGCAGTTTAAGGGGGGCCCTGCAGTTCTTC. Protein product: CASSLRGALQFF.

This chain connects TRBV28 to TRBJ2-3; perhaps TRBD2 as D (6 bases). The germline V gene encodes CDR1 MDHEN and CDR2 SYDVKM. CDR3 length equals 15 residues. V lost 6 bases, J lost 0 bases, and 13 bases lay in between. CDR3 DNA: TGTGCCAGCAGCCCCGGAGGGGCCAGCACAGATACGCAGTATTTT. Encoded protein: CASSPGGASTDTQYF.

The chain carries TRBV10-3 and TRBJ1-2; no reliable D call. This CDR3 region has 15 residues. Germline V gene data show CDR1 as ENHRY and CDR2 as SYGVKD. Trimming removed 0 bases at V and 2 bases at J, with 10 bases between. The CDR3 spells CAISESWERNYGYTF. The CDR3 bases are TGTGCCATCAGTGAGTCGTGGGAGAGGAACTATGGCTACACCTTC.

This clone has a handful of counts. The chain has TRBV19 and TRBJ2-2, with 9 bases fitting TRBD1. CDR3 size: 14 residues. Germline CDR1 is LNHDA and CDR2 is SQIVND (reference sequence). V dropped 8 bases and J dropped 4; count of bases not matched to a gene: 5. Here the CDR3 reads CASGTGRTTGELFF. CDR3 in DNA: TGTGCCAGTGGGACAGGGAGGACCACCGGGGAGCTGTTTTTT. Supplemented by reference TRBV19 and TRBJ2-2, the full variable domain reads DGGITQSPKYLFRKEGQNVTLSCEQNLNHDAMYWYRQDPGQGLRLIYYSQIVNDFQKGDIAEGYSVSREKKESFPLTVTSAQKNPTAFYLCASGTGRTTGELFFGEGSRLTVL.

The chain uses TRBV5-4 and TRBJ1-2; 10 bases agree with TRBD1. CDR1 and CDR2 from the germline V gene are SGHNT and YYREEE (reference sequence). This CDR3 region has 14 residues. Losses at the gene ends were 5 bases for V and 3 bases for J; bases not matched to a gene: 4. CDR3 DNA sequence: TGTGCCAGCAGATTGACAGGGGGCTACTATGGCTACACCTTC. Translating gives CASRLTGGYYGYTF.

This clone was observed once. This sequence joins TRBV4-3 and TRBJ2-5, with no clear D. Deletions cut 1 base from V and 4 bases from J, with 13 bases between. Germline V gives CDR1 LGHNA, CDR2 YSLEER. The CDR3 covers 15 residues. CDR3 loop: CASSQGTIRVETQYF. CDR3 nucleotide sequence: TGCGCCAGCAGCCAAGGGACCATTAGGGTAGAGACCCAGTACTTC.

This rearrangement joins TRBV7-9 to TRBJ2-3, with 10 positions matching TRBD2. The V gene end was trimmed by 3 bases and the J gene end by 5 bases; junction bases not matched to a gene: 5. The CDR3 is made up of 15 amino acids. Germline V gives CDR1 SEHNR, CDR2 FQNEAQ (reference sequence). The chain's CDR3 is CASSFASGRGDTQYF. The CDR3 DNA reads TGTGCCAGCAGCTTTGCTAGCGGGAGAGGAGATACGCAGTATTTT. The variable domain in full, with the rest retrieved from reference TRBV7-9 and TRBJ2-3, is DTGVSQNPRHKITKRGQNVTFRCDPISEHNRLYWYRQTLGQGPEFLTYFQNEAQLEKSRLLSDRFSAERPKGSFSTLEIQRTEQGDSAMYLCASSFASGRGDTQYFGPGTRLTVL.

V gene TRBV7-2 combines with J gene TRBJ2-1; D gene uncertain. Looked up from germline, CDR1 is SGHTA and CDR2 is FQGNSA. The length of the CDR3 is 13 residues. V shed 4 bases and J shed 6 bases, with 10 bases lying between them. CDR3 loop: CASSSSGPNEQFF. CDR3 in DNA: TGTGCCAGCAGCTCTTCGGGCCCCAATGAGCAGTTCTTC.